This T cell receptor (beta chain) comes out of a study of cytomegalovirus exposure and HLA in healthy donors. Whole-study context: In a previous analysis, more than 90 million unique TCR beta sequences were found from 150 million to 200 million T cells.

Healthy bone marrow donors made up the cohort. J lost 7 bases, V lost 0 bases, and 16 bases had no gene match. The CDR3 has 17 residues. The germline V gene encodes CDR1 SGHRS and CDR2 YFSETQ. Amplification used 60 Vbeta primers and 13 Jbeta primers. The table came from immunoSEQ multiplex PCR; TCRdb's copy has only in-frame clones and leaves some out. The sample carries some 220,000 clones, 80% to 90% recorded once. This TCR was recovered from a girl aged 2 to 10 in good health and CMV-seronegative. The sample taken for sequencing was PBMCs. This chain joins TRBV5-1 and TRBJ2-7, with 7 nucleotides matching TRBD1. The CDR3 region has the DNA TGCGCCAGCAGCTTGGTTAAAGGCTCAGGGGGTTTGGATGAGCAGTACTTC. Protein: CASSLVKGSGGLDEQYF.